The 20 T cell receptor beta chains reported below all come from one sample, sequenced in a study of PD-1 blockade in classical Hodgkin lymphoma. Time point: cycle 4 day 1 (C4D1), after 5 to 7 weeks of nivolumab. No patient escaped relapse after autologous stem cell transplantation, and brentuximab vedotin exposure varied. Profiling relied on immunoSEQ multiplex PCR, and the TCRdb table lists in-frame clones only, not all of them. The repertoire includes just under 20,000 clones, 76% of them detected once, and 20% to 25% sits in the top ten. The specimen was peripheral blood mononuclear cells (PBMCs), collected before the fourth cycle of nivolumab. All receptors come from a human donor with classical Hodgkin lymphoma.

This clone showed up just once. The chain has TRBV28 and TRBJ1-2, with D hard to call. V was pared by 3 bases and J by 0 bases, with 11 bases between. Germline V gene lookup returns CDR1 MDHEN and CDR2 SYDVKM. The CDR3 has 15 residues. The CDR3 protein is CASSFVWSANYGYTF. As DNA, the CDR3 is TGTGCCAGCAGTTTCGTCTGGTCTGCTAACTATGGCTACACCTTC.

This clone appeared once. V gene TRBV27 combines with J gene TRBJ2-2; no reliable D call. CDR3 size: 12 residues. Germline CDR1 reads MNHEY; CDR2 reads SMNVEV (reference sequence). The V end was cut by 8 bases, the J end by 1 base, with 5 bases between. CDR3 residues: CASHKNTGELFF. As DNA, the CDR3 is TGTGCCAGCCACAAGAACACCGGGGAGCTGTTTTTT.

This clone has only one observation. V gene TRBV19 combines with J gene TRBJ1-1; unclear D gene. The V end lost 7 bases, the J end lost 5 bases, and 17 bases lay between the germline ends. The CDR3 loop spans 14 amino acids. Germline CDR1 and CDR2: LNHDA and SQIVND (reference sequence). In DNA form, the CDR3 reads TGTGCCAGTACCTTCCTTTCGGACGGGACTGAAGCTTTCTTT. Translation gives CASTFLSDGTEAFF.

For this clone: The junction and the germline gene differ at one end; a read error may be behind it. The gene calls are TRBV5-4 and TRBJ2-2; D possibly corresponds to TRBD2 (5 bases). In germline, CDR1 is SGHNT, CDR2 YYREEE (reference sequence). The CDR3 loop spans 13 amino acids. The CDR3 loop reads CASSLGEHRGAVF. In DNA form, the CDR3 reads TGTGCCAGCAGCTTAGGAGAACACCGGGGAGCTGTTTTT.

The V and J genes are TRBV28 and TRBJ1-2; 9 bases line up with TRBD1. V trimming: 3 bases; J trimming: 4 bases; junction bases outside the gene matches: 6. The CDR3 extends over 15 amino acids. Germline V gene sequence: CDR1 MDHEN, CDR2 SYDVKM. The CDR3 coding sequence is TGTGCCAGCAGTTTCCGGACAGGGGCGTCCTATGGCTACACCTTC. The encoded protein is CASSFRTGASYGYTF.

This chain connects TRBV5-4 to TRBJ1-2; no clear D gene. This CDR3 spans 15 amino acids. V lost 1 base and J lost 5, with 15 bases in between. CDR1 is SGHNT and CDR2 is YYREEE in the germline V gene (reference sequence). This CDR3 is CASSLQSRLVYGYTF. The CDR3 nucleotides read TGTGCCAGCAGCTTGCAAAGTCGGTTAGTTTATGGCTACACCTTC.

A few counts support this clone. The chain uses TRBV6-5 and TRBJ2-1; D remains ambiguous. The CDR3 has 15 amino acids. CDR1 MNHEY and CDR2 SVGAGI come from the germline V gene. The germline V and J ends were trimmed by 5 bases and 0 bases, with 11 bases remaining between them. CDR3 region: CASSNSFSSYNEQFF. The CDR3 coding sequence is TGTGCCAGCAGTAACAGCTTTAGCTCCTACAATGAGCAGTTCTTC.

The chain has TRBV28 and TRBJ2-1, with TRBD2 matching 13 bases. V shed 6 bases, J shed 4 bases, and the junction held 15 bases outside the gene matches. This CDR3 contains 19 residues. In germline, CDR1 is MDHEN, CDR2 SYDVKM. The CDR3 loop reads CASSSNMGGLAGNYNEQFF. Written as DNA, the CDR3 is TGTGCCAGCAGCTCCAATATGGGGGGACTAGCGGGGAATTACAATGAGCAGTTCTTC.

Only one count was recorded for this clone. The V call is TRBV19, the J call TRBJ1-5; unclear D gene. Trimming removed 1 base at V and 3 bases at J, with 4 bases between. There are 13 residues in the CDR3. Looked up from germline, CDR1 is LNHDA and CDR2 is SQIVND (reference sequence). The CDR3 DNA reads TGTGCCAGTAGTATAGGCCCCAATCAGCCCCAGCATTTT. Its translation is CASSIGPNQPQHF.

The chain employs TRBV7-2 and TRBJ2-5, with 7 positions matching TRBD1. This CDR3 contains 15 residues. Germline V gene sequence: CDR1 SGHTA, CDR2 FQGNSA. The V segment lost 1 base and the J segment 5 bases; nucleotides outside the gene matches: 7. CDR3 loop: CASSLGSGGRETQYF. In DNA, the CDR3 is TGTGCCAGCAGCTTAGGGTCAGGGGGTCGGGAGACCCAGTACTTC. Looking up the rest from reference TRBV7-2 and TRBJ2-5 gives the full variable domain: GAGVSQSPSNKVTEKGKDVELRCDPISGHTALYWYRQSLGQGLEFLIYFQGNSAPDKSGLPSDRFSAERTGGSVSTLTIQRTQQEDSAVYLCASSLGSGGRETQYFGPGTRLLVL.

This clone was seen only a few times. The chain carries TRBV7-3 and TRBJ2-1, with D hard to call. The V end lost 2 bases, the J end lost 0 bases, and 8 bases lay between the germline ends. The CDR3 length is 15 residues. Germline lookup yields CDR1 SGHTA and CDR2 FQGTGA. The CDR3 region has the DNA TGTGCCAGCAGCTTATCGCGGAGCTCCTACAATGAGCAGTTCTTC. This sequence encodes CASSLSRSSYNEQFF.

This chain uses TRBV19 with TRBJ2-5; D uncertain. Germline V gene data show CDR1 as LNHDA and CDR2 as SQIVND (reference sequence). Trimming stripped 5 bases from V and 5 bases from J, with 6 bases between. This CDR3 comprises 11 residues. The chain's CDR3 is CASSHSETQYF. The CDR3 DNA sequence: TGTGCCAGTAGTCATAGCGAGACCCAGTACTTC.

This clone was counted a few times. The chain has TRBV11-2 and TRBJ2-2; D gene uncertain. The CDR3 sequence is 12 residues long. Germline values: CDR1 SGHAT, CDR2 FQNNGV. The V end lost 3 bases, the J end lost 6 bases, and 5 bases lay between the germline ends. The CDR3 DNA reads TGTGCCAGCAGCTTTGGGGCCGGGGAGCTGTTTTTT. The encoded protein is CASSFGAGELFF.

This chain uses TRBV29-1 with TRBJ2-5, with TRBD2 matching over 7 bases. Unmatched junction bases numbered 1, after V lost 4 bases and J lost 2 bases. The germline V gene encodes CDR1 SQVTM and CDR2 ANQGSEA. There are 12 residues in the CDR3. CDR3 coding DNA: TGCAGCGTTGGGGGGGGGCAAGAGACCCAGTACTTC. Translating gives CSVGGGQETQYF. The full variable domain, rest sourced from reference TRBV29-1 and TRBJ2-5, is SAVISQKPSRDICQRGTSLTIQCQVDSQVTMMFWYRQQPGQSLTLIATANQGSEATYESGFVIDKFPISRPNLTFSTLTVSNMSPEDSSIYLCSVGGGQETQYFGPGTRLLVL.

The chain uses TRBV19 and TRBJ1-1; D unresolved. This CDR3 has 13 amino acids. Trimming took 5 bases from V and 1 from J, leaving 8 bases between them. The V gene's germline CDR1 is LNHDA and CDR2 SQIVND (reference sequence). This chain's CDR3 is CASSYLQNTEAFF. CDR3 coding DNA: TGTGCCAGTAGTTATTTGCAGAACACTGAAGCTTTCTTT.

This clone was found a few times. The rearrangement joins TRBV18 to TRBJ1-4; 7 nucleotides agree with TRBD1. With V trimmed by 3 bases and J by 5 bases, 6 bases remained unmatched. CDR1 and CDR2 (germline): KGHSH, LQKENI. The CDR3 is 15 amino acids. CDR3 sequence reads: CASSPPPGQNEKLFF. The DNA for the CDR3 is TGTGCCAGCTCACCTCCGCCGGGACAGAATGAAAAACTGTTTTTT.

The genes are TRBV15 and TRBJ2-5; a weak D match, TRBD2 (5 bases). This CDR3 contains 16 residues. V lost 5 bases and J 5 bases, leaving 21 bases between the germline ends. Looked up from germline, CDR1 is LNHNV and CDR2 is YYDKDF (reference sequence). The CDR3: CATSPSIKLSRETQYF. The CDR3 nucleotides read TGTGCCACCAGCCCTAGCATAAAACTCAGTAGGGAGACCCAGTACTTC.

For the CDR3, the DNA is TGCGCCAGAGGGAGGTATGAAAAGGCGAACACCGGGGAGCTGTTTTTT. It specifies CARGRYEKANTGELFF. The chain links TRBV10-1 to TRBJ2-2, with D maybe TRBD2 (6 bases). This CDR3 is 16 amino acids long. Germline CDR1 and CDR2: WNHNN and SYGVQD (reference sequence). The ends were cut back, 9 bases at V and 0 bases at J, with 17 bases in the middle.

In its sample, this clone was seen a few times. The J gene is TRBJ2-1, the V gene TRBV7-3; 9 nucleotides match TRBD2. V trimming: 1 base; J trimming: 3 bases; junction bases outside the gene matches: 4. Germline CDR1 SGHTA, CDR2 FQGTGA. This CDR3 is built from 16 residues. The CDR3 sequence: CASSLNAGGYYNEQFF. CDR3 nucleotides: TGTGCCAGCAGCTTAAACGCGGGAGGGTACTACAATGAGCAGTTCTTC.

The chain has TRBV6-6 and TRBJ1-2; D call uncertain. Germline values: CDR1 MNHNY, CDR2 SVGAGI (reference sequence). CDR3 length equals 14 residues. V lost 0 bases and J 3 bases, leaving 8 bases between the germline ends. CDR3 nucleotides: TGTGCCAGCAGTTACTCGTCCGGGTACTATGGCTACACCTTC. Protein: CASSYSSGYYGYTF.